This T cell receptor (beta chain) stems from a study of blood T cell repertoires in COVID-19. Study in general: COVID-19 samples, acute and convalescent, were from the United States, Italy and Spain. T cells, B-cell-depleted T cells, or PBMCs provided the cDNA or gDNA that served as material.

There are 15 residues in the CDR3. Germline V gene sequence: CDR1 LGHDT, CDR2 YNNKEL (reference sequence). V shed 3 bases and J 4 bases; nucleotides not matched to a gene: 7. This table comes from immunoSEQ multiplex PCR, and its TCRdb copy is limited to in-frame clones, with some not included. The table lists some 250,000 clones, 86% of them singletons, with about 12% in the top ten. This chain uses TRBV3-1 (or the pseudogene TRBV3-2) with TRBJ1-2, with 8 bases identical to TRBD1. The sequencing input was peripheral blood. This TCR was recovered from a woman in her twenties or thirties with COVID-19, enrolled during active disease. CDR3 loop: CASSQPTGEGYGYTF. The DNA for the CDR3 is TGTGCCAGCAGCCAGCCGACAGGGGAGGGCTATGGCTACACCTTC.